Sequencing of this T cell receptor beta chain was carried out in a study of Ad26.COV2.S vaccination and SARS-CoV-2 variants. Study as a whole: Intramuscular Ad26.COV2.S doses were given once or twice, 56 days apart.

Libraries were prepared by immunoSEQ multiplex PCR; TCRdb keeps only in-frame clonotypes and omits some of them. The profile shows 400,000 to 450,000 clones, about nine tenths of them singletons. This sample's treatment: approximately 18 received Ad26.COV2.S at low or high dose, single or two shots; roughly five received placebo; per-sample allocation not given. Sampling took place 63 days after the first vaccine or placebo injection. V was pared by 2 bases and J by 4 bases, with 10 bases of the junction left unmatched. The germline gives CDR1 MNHEY, CDR2 SMNVEV (reference sequence). This CDR3 has 18 residues.

The TCR comes from a person between 18 and 60 years old who received the Ad26.COV2.S COVID-19 vaccine or a placebo. This material consisted of peripheral blood, taken in a trial of Ad26.COV2.S vaccine versus placebo. The rearrangement links TRBV27 to TRBJ2-7; 14 bases fit TRBD2. The CDR3, as DNA: TGTGCCAGCAGTTTACGGTGGGGACTAGCGGGAGAGGTTTACGAGCAGTACTTC. It specifies CASSLRWGLAGEVYEQYF.